The rows below give T cell receptor beta chains drawn from one sample of a study of T-cell reconstitution after alpha-beta-depleted transplantation in children. TCRdb called the PCR reads again in MiXCR, with one record for every CDR3 protein. The profile covers 80,000 to 100,000 distinct CDR3 sequences, with about 25% appearing a single time and about 22% taken by the ten largest. The sample in question was PBMCs, obtained before TCRalphabeta/CD19-depleted stem cell transplant. These receptor sequences come from a boy younger than 10 with acute lymphoblastic leukemia, due to receive a stem cell transplant. Each CDR3 is given with its conserved first and last residue. The order of the fields is D gene, clone size, V gene, J gene, CDR3 DNA, CDR3 protein. A D gene is named only where the DNA matches it firmly. Size is stated for part of the rows, as once, few or many counts, or as a class when the clone is expanded.

NA	NA	TRBV21-1	TRBJ2-7	TGTGCCAGCAGCAAGACAGGGGGCTACGAGCAGTACTTC	CASSKTGGYEQYF
NA	NA	TRBV6-1	TRBJ2-7	TGTGCCAGCACCTACGGCCTAGGCCCCACCTACGAGCAGTACTTC	CASTYGLGPTYEQYF
NA	NA	TRBV24-1	TRBJ2-1	TGTGCCACCAGTGATTTAGGACAGACCCACAATGAGCAGTTCTTC	CATSDLGQTHNEQFF
NA	few	TRBV5-1	TRBJ2-6	TGCGCCAGCAGTTCAAGCACAGTGGCTGGGGCCAACGTCCTGACTTTC	CASSSSTVAGANVLTF
TRBD2	few	TRBV7-9	TRBJ2-1	TGTGCCAGCAGGACTACTAGCGGAGTCTACAATGAGCAGTTCTTC	CASRTTSGVYNEQFF
NA	NA	TRBV5-1	TRBJ2-7	TGCGCCAGCAGCTTGAGGACATCTCCCTACGAGCAGTACTTC	CASSLRTSPYEQYF
NA	medium-sized	TRBV27	TRBJ2-1	TGTGCCAGCATTGGCAACAATGAGCAGTTCTTC	CASIGNNEQFF
NA	NA	TRBV28	TRBJ2-3	TGTGCCACCAGACCCGAAGGGTCGGGCACAGATACGCAGTATTTT	CATRPEGSGTDTQYF
NA	few	TRBV4-1	TRBJ1-4	TGCGCCAGCAGCCAAGTTGGGGAGTCAAGGTCAACTAATGAAAAACTGTTTTTT	CASSQVGESRSTNEKLFF
TRBD1	many	TRBV29-1	TRBJ1-5	TGCAGCGTTGTTTTCGGGACAGGTAATCAGCCCCAGCATTTT	CSVVFGTGNQPQHF
TRBD2	many	TRBV5-1	TRBJ2-2	TGCGCCAGCAGCTTGGTGGCGGGAGTCGGGGAGCTGTTTTTT	CASSLVAGVGELFF
NA	NA	TRBV4-1	TRBJ2-7	TGCGCCAGCAGCCTGTATCCCACACAGGGCCCGACGATATACGAGCAGTACTTC	CASSLYPTQGPTIYEQYF
NA	few	TRBV29-1	TRBJ2-2	TGCAGCGTTGTAGCTTGGACCGGGGAGCTGTTTTTT	CSVVAWTGELFF
TRBD2	NA	TRBV20-1	TRBJ2-1	TGCAGTGCCCGGCGGCTAGCGGACCCTGAGCAGTTCTTC	CSARRLADPEQFF
TRBD2	NA	TRBV20-1	TRBJ2-1	TGCAGTGCTCTAGCGGGAACTTCCTACAATGAGCAGTTCTTC	CSALAGTSYNEQFF
TRBD1	NA	TRBV29-1	TRBJ1-2	TGCAGCTTTGAACAGGGGGCTTATGGCTACACCTTC	CSFEQGAYGYTF
NA	few	TRBV5-1	TRBJ2-1	TGCGCCAGCAGCTTAGTTGACGAGTCCTACAATGAGCAGTTCTTC	CASSLVDESYNEQFF